Following are 25 T cell receptor beta chains from one sample sequenced in a study of PD-1 blockade in classical Hodgkin lymphoma (dated by TCRdb to about 2020). The library relied on the immunoSEQ multiplex PCR assay. TCRdb's version of the immuneACCESS table is confined to in-frame rearrangements and falls short of the full clone set. An unresolved V gene accounts for under half of the shortfall where checked; the remainder is of unknown origin. The sample contains over 9,000 clones, about 68% of them found a single time. The top ten hold almost 35% of the sample. In light of the paper, this sample's time point label describes: cycle 1 day 1 (C1D1), immediately before nivolumab initiation. All trial patients had relapsed after autologous stem cell transplantation, with cohorts A, B and C differing in prior brentuximab vedotin exposure. The material sequenced was peripheral blood mononuclear cells (PBMCs), taken at baseline. These receptors all come from a human donor with classical Hodgkin lymphoma.

The chain links TRBV7-8 to TRBJ2-5; D assignment may be TRBD1 or TRBD2 (6 bases each). The length of the CDR3 is 13 residues. V was pared by 5 bases and J by 9 bases, with 16 bases between. Per the germline V gene, CDR1 is SGHVS and CDR2 is FQNEAQ. CDR3 residues: CASSPRPRGAQYF. CDR3 DNA sequence: TGTGCCAGCAGCCCACGTCCTAGGGGGGCCCAGTACTTC. Full variable domain (rest looked up from reference TRBV7-8 and TRBJ2-5): GAGVSQSPRYKVAKRGQDVALRCDPISGHVSLFWYQQALGQGPEFLTYFQNEAQLDKSGLPSDRFFAERPEGSVSTLKIQRTQQEDSAVYLCASSPRPRGAQYFGPGTRLLVL.

This clone was counted once. The V gene is TRBV7-9, the J gene TRBJ2-1; TRBD2 agrees at 11 bases. V lost 5 bases to trimming and J lost 0 bases; unmatched junction nucleotides: 12. This CDR3 region has 19 residues. Germline CDR1 reads SEHNR; CDR2 reads FQNEAQ (reference sequence). The CDR3, as DNA: TGTGCCAGCAGCGCGGCGGGCGGACTAGCGGGTAGCTCCTACAATGAGCAGTTCTTC. This translates into CASSAAGGLAGSSYNEQFF.

This clone was recorded a few times. The chain uses TRBV4-1 and TRBJ1-5; the D is unclear. The ends were cut back, 4 bases at V and 6 bases at J, with 10 bases in the middle. This CDR3 is 13 amino acids long. Germline V gene lookup returns CDR1 MGHRA and CDR2 YSYEKL. The CDR3: CASSRSGGQPQHF. The CDR3 region has the DNA TGCGCCAGCAGCCGATCGGGAGGTCAGCCCCAGCATTTT.

The V gene is TRBV7-2, the J gene TRBJ1-1, with TRBD1 identical over 11 bases. Germline lookup yields CDR1 SGHTA and CDR2 FQGNSA. The CDR3 length is 15 residues. V trimming: 4 bases; J trimming: 13 bases; junction bases outside the gene matches: 14. CDR3: CASSSQGVSGTGGFF. The CDR3 bases are TGTGCCAGCAGCTCCCAAGGGGTTTCCGGGACAGGGGGTTTCTTT. The full variable domain, in which reference TRBV7-2 and TRBJ1-1 provide the parts outside the CDR3, is GAGVSQSPSNKVTEKGKDVELRCDPISGHTALYWYRQSLGQGLEFLIYFQGNSAPDKSGLPSDRFSAERTGGSVSTLTIQRTQQEDSAVYLCASSSQGVSGTGGFFGQGTRLTVV.

The chain has TRBV5-8 and TRBJ1-2, with 7 bases matching TRBD1. The CDR3 spans 13 residues. Germline trimming cut 4 bases from V and 3 bases from J; bases unmatched to any gene: 3. Germline V CDR1 and CDR2: SGHTS, YDEGEE. This chain's CDR3 is CASSLGQHYGYTF. As DNA, the CDR3 is TGTGCCAGCAGCCTGGGACAGCACTATGGCTACACCTTC.

This clone has just one count. In this CDR3 the conserved last residue, phenylalanine or tryptophan, is missing, so a read error is likely. No DNA is shown, since the ends of the CDR3 on it are uncertain; the CDR3 is the one TCRdb lists. The CDR3 sequence is CASSIAVGRRKTYGY. The rearrangement uses TRBV4-3 and TRBJ1-2. The CDR3 sequence runs 15 residues, both termini included. Germline CDR1 LGHNA, CDR2 YSLEER.

V gene TRBV19 combines with J gene TRBJ1-1; 7 bases agree with TRBD1. J lost 1 base, V lost 5 bases, and 7 bases had no gene match. The germline gives CDR1 LNHDA, CDR2 SQIVND (reference sequence). This CDR3 contains 15 residues. CDR3 bases: TGTGCCAGTAGTGGCCACGGGACAGAGAACACTGAAGCTTTCTTT. Encoded protein: CASSGHGTENTEAFF.

This clone occurred a few times. The gene calls are TRBV6-1 and TRBJ1-6; D may be TRBD1 (5 bases). V was clipped by 7 bases and J by 0 bases, with 10 bases between them. This CDR3 has 15 residues. The germline gives CDR1 MNHNS, CDR2 SASEGT. CDR3 DNA sequence: TGTGCCAGCAACAGGCTGAGCTCCTATAATTCACCCCTCCACTTT. Amino acid sequence: CASNRLSSYNSPLHF.

The chain employs TRBV5-4 and TRBJ2-2; TRBD2 aligns across 8 bases. CDR1 is SGHNT, CDR2 YYREEE, per germline (reference sequence). With V trimmed by 2 bases and J by 7 bases, 10 bases remained unmatched. The CDR3 spans 16 residues. As DNA, the CDR3 is TGTGCCAGCAGCTTTAATAGCGGGGCCCTGGGCGGGGAGCTGTTTTTT. Encoded protein: CASSFNSGALGGELFF.

With respect to this clone: An end of the junction differs from the germline gene, which may be a read error. This chain connects TRBV7-6 to TRBJ2-6; D is undetermined. The CDR3 consists of 18 residues. Germline loops: CDR1 SGHVS, CDR2 FNYEAQ. The CDR3 protein is CASSVARESHKSGHVLTF. CDR3 in DNA: TGTGCCAGCAGCGTAGCACGTGAATCTCACAAGTCGGGCCACGTCCTGACTTTC.

The chain couples TRBV2 to TRBJ1-1; possibly TRBD1 for D (5 bases). This CDR3 has 17 amino acids. Germline V gene lookup returns CDR1 SNHLY and CDR2 FYNNEI. V lost 7 bases and J lost 3, with 24 bases in between. DNA of the CDR3: TGTGCCAGCATTAACCCTGGGGGGTTTTTGGGTCACACTGAAGCTTTCTTT. Protein: CASINPGGFLGHTEAFF.

J is TRBJ2-7 and V is TRBV7-2; 10 bases match TRBD2. V trimming: 5 bases; J trimming: 1 base; junction bases outside the gene matches: 5. CDR3 length: 15 amino acids. Germline V gene lookup returns CDR1 SGHTA and CDR2 FQGNSA. The CDR3 reads CASSRSGGPSYEQYF. Written as DNA, the CDR3 is TGTGCCAGCAGCCGTAGCGGGGGGCCTTCCTACGAGCAGTACTTC.

In this sample, this clone turned up a few times. J is TRBJ1-1 and V is TRBV6-5; D might be TRBD1 (6 bases). Germline V gene sequence: CDR1 MNHEY, CDR2 SVGAGI. This CDR3 region has 11 residues. Trimming pared 7 bases from V and 5 bases from J, leaving 8 bases between. The CDR3 nucleotides are TGTGCCAGCAAGGGGGGAACTGAAGCTTTCTTT. Residues: CASKGGTEAFF.

This chain links TRBV5-4 with TRBJ1-3, with D perhaps matching TRBD1 (5 bases). V shed 4 bases and J shed 1 base, with 15 bases lying between them. The V gene's germline CDR1 is SGHNT and CDR2 YYREEE (reference sequence). The CDR3 totals 16 residues. The CDR3 nucleotides read TGTGCCAGCAGCCCCCGGGCAGGGTGGTCTGGAAACACCATATATTTT. This encodes CASSPRAGWSGNTIYF.

This clone was recorded once. The chain is built from TRBV4-1 and TRBJ2-3; D is uncertain. CDR3 length equals 14 residues. Germline V lookup: CDR1 MGHRA, CDR2 YSYEKL. Deletions cut 1 base from V and 2 bases from J, with 7 bases between. The CDR3 DNA reads TGCGCCAGCAGCCAAGGGCAACCCACAGATACGCAGTATTTT. It yields the protein CASSQGQPTDTQYF.

This rearrangement joins TRBV5-5 to TRBJ1-3; 7 bases line up with TRBD1. Trimming removed 2 bases from V and 3 bases from J; junction bases left unmatched: 11. The CDR3 has 17 amino acids. Germline V gene lookup returns CDR1 SGHKS and CDR2 YYEKEE (reference sequence). The CDR3 DNA is TGTGCCAGCAGCTTTTACCACAGGGGAGAAGATGGAAACACCATATATTTT. It codes for CASSFYHRGEDGNTIYF.

The chain combines TRBV19 with TRBJ2-2, with TRBD1 matching 7 bases. The CDR3 runs to 14 residues. The V gene end was trimmed by 7 bases and the J gene end by 2 bases; junction bases not matched to a gene: 4. The germline V gene encodes CDR1 LNHDA and CDR2 SQIVND (reference sequence). CDR3 protein: CASTWTGNTGELFF. Here the CDR3 DNA reads TGTGCCAGTACTTGGACAGGCAACACCGGGGAGCTGTTTTTT.

The rearrangement links TRBV20-1 to TRBJ1-1, with TRBD1 matching 7 bases. The CDR3 extends over 11 amino acids. In germline, CDR1 is DFQATT, CDR2 SNEGSKA (reference sequence). Trimming removed 2 bases from V and 8 bases from J; junction bases left unmatched: 2. DNA of the CDR3: TGCAGTGCTAGATACAGGGGAGAAGCTTTCTTT. As protein: CSARYRGEAFF.

The V gene is TRBV5-7, the J gene TRBJ2-7, with D perhaps TRBD2 (5 bases). TRBV5-7 is an ORF for which the function is uncertain. There are 14 residues in the CDR3. V dropped 7 bases and J dropped 0 bases, with 14 bases sitting between them. The CDR3 is CASESGTSSYEQYV. In DNA form, the CDR3 reads TGTGCCAGCGAGTCCGGAACTAGCTCCTACGAGCAGTACGTC.

This clone was seen more than once but under ten times. The chain joins TRBV5-4 to TRBJ1-3; 7 nucleotides agree with TRBD1. Per germline, CDR1 SGHNT and CDR2 YYREEE (reference sequence). The CDR3 has 16 amino acids. With V trimmed by 5 bases and J by 0 bases, 8 bases remained unmatched. Written as DNA, the CDR3 is TGTGCCAGCAGACCAGACAGGGCTTCCTCTGGAAACACCATATATTTT. Translating it yields CASRPDRASSGNTIYF.

This clone was picked up a small number of times. The CDR3 loop is CAVGGWTGELFF. CDR3 DNA: TGTGCCGTTGGGGGTTGGACCGGGGAGCTGTTTTTT. The rearrangement links TRBV19 to TRBJ2-2; D may correspond to TRBD1 or TRBD2 (5 bases each). Trimming pared 11 bases from V and 5 bases from J, leaving 12 bases between. Per germline, CDR1 LNHDA and CDR2 SQIVND (reference sequence). The CDR3 is made up of 12 amino acids.

The rearrangement links TRBV5-1 to TRBJ1-6; no clear D gene. CDR3 size: 13 residues. With 6 bases removed from V and 3 bases from J, the gap between germline ends came to 7 bases. The germline gives CDR1 SGHRS, CDR2 YFSETQ. The chain's CDR3 is CASKKGYNSPLHF. In DNA form, the CDR3 reads TGCGCCAGCAAAAAGGGCTATAATTCACCCCTCCACTTT.

The chain has TRBV11-3 and TRBJ1-1, with D possibly TRBD1 on 6 matching bases. The germline gives CDR1 SGHNT, CDR2 YENEEA. This CDR3 has 14 amino acids. V was trimmed by 1 base and J by 4 bases, leaving 10 bases between them. The CDR3 is CASSLVTGPTEAFF. CDR3 DNA sequence: TGTGCCAGCAGCTTAGTCACAGGGCCCACTGAAGCTTTCTTT.

V usage is TRBV11-2 and J usage is TRBJ2-1; 10 positions match TRBD2. The germline CDR1 and CDR2 sequences are SGHAT and FQNNGV. Trimming took 5 bases from V and 4 from J; bases not matched to a gene: 5. This CDR3 is built from 15 residues. CDR3 in amino acids: CASSKGLAEYNEQFF. In DNA, the CDR3 is TGTGCCAGCAGCAAAGGACTAGCGGAGTACAATGAGCAGTTCTTC.

V and J are TRBV5-5 and TRBJ2-5; no firm D call. The germline V gene encodes CDR1 SGHKS and CDR2 YYEKEE (reference sequence). V lost 3 bases to trimming and J lost 3 bases, with 12 bases between them. The CDR3 runs 14 residues. The DNA of the CDR3 is TGTGCCAGCAGCTGGTGGGATTTCGAAGAGACCCAGTACTTC. Its protein product is CASSWWDFEETQYF.